This TCR beta chain was sequenced during a study of blood T cells in healthy people across ages. Study background: About one barcoded beta molecule per two T cells was captured by template switching.

Study-level findings and limits: Fewer expanded clones and more diversity marked long-lived versus aged donors.

With regard to this clonotype: The antigen remains unidentified.

Through a sample-barcoded 5' primer and a J-beta primer mix, a second PCR was run for roughly 7 to 11 cycles. Researchers report that a template-switch adaptor with 12 random nucleotides tagged each cDNA molecule. TCRdb itself ran the 5' RACE reads through MiXCR, one entry per CDR3 protein. The sample contains fewer than 2 million distinct CDR3 sequences, approximately 39% of which appear only once. Peripheral blood was drawn, roughly 10 milliliters per donor. The V and J ends lost 4 bases and 3 bases, in that order; junction bases with no gene match: 10. CDR1 SGDLS and CDR2 YYNGEE come from the germline V gene. The CDR3 has 15 amino acids.

Sequenced sample: blood. This TCR was sampled from a human donor in good health. The chain recombines TRBV9 with TRBJ2-7; 7 nucleotides match TRBD2. DNA for the CDR3: TGTGCCAGCAGCCCCGGGGCTAGCGGCCTCTACGAGCAGTACTTC. Encoded protein: CASSPGASGLYEQYF.